A single T cell receptor beta chain is shown here with its context. Antigen specificity is unknown. This sample was included in a study of response to subunit inactivated influenza vaccine. General observations from the study: There was a suggestion from the authors that each seasonal influenza vaccination recruits few new T cells.

TCRdb reanalysed the RT-PCR reads using MiXCR and keeps one entry per CDR3 protein. The sample lists 650,000 to 800,000 distinct CDR3 sequences, roughly 13% occurring once. Germline lookup yields CDR1 SQVTM and CDR2 ANQGSEA. CDR3 length equals 11 residues. Trimming pared 4 bases from V and 3 bases from J, leaving 7 bases between. The specimen comprised PBMCs from blood, sampled less than 15 days before vaccination. The receptor was isolated from a man aged 50 or older who received an inactivated influenza vaccine. V gene TRBV29-1 combines with J gene TRBJ2-7; D is ambiguous. The CDR3: CSVAKHYEQYF. The CDR3 bases are TGCAGCGTTGCGAAACACTACGAGCAGTACTTC.